This is a list of T cell receptor beta chains from one sample in a study of T cells expressing NK-cell markers. From the 5' RACE reads, TCRdb lists one entry per CDR3 protein and no DNA. This sample contains about 440,000 distinct CDR3 sequences. Input material: blood T cells: a sorted CD56 or NKG2C T cell subset, CD4+ or CD8+ T cells, or bulk PBMC T cells (not recorded which). These TCRs come from a woman between 18 and 75 years old in good health. Both conserved end residues are part of each CDR3. Each record gives: V gene, J gene, CDR3 protein.

TRBV9,TRBJ1-2,CASSVGTGAPNYGYTF
TRBV9,TRBJ2-7,CASSTGLNYEQYF
TRBV19,TRBJ2-1,CASSSVGSPSYNEQFF
TRBV11-2,TRBJ1-6,CASSLGFWVTYNSPLHF
TRBV5-1,TRBJ1-5,CASSPQGLRQPQHF
TRBV6-5,TRBJ1-1,CASSWGQESLEAFF
TRBV2,TRBJ2-2,CAGGGNTGELFF
TRBV2,TRBJ2-7,CASSLGQAHEQYF
TRBV7-3,TRBJ1-1,CASSSSGVTEAFF
TRBV5-4,TRBJ2-1,CASSSQRDSLSSQFF
TRBV4-2,TRBJ2-1,CASSQGGVSYNEQFF
TRBV6-5,TRBJ1-1,CASSYRGGAEAFF
TRBV9,TRBJ1-6,CASSAKDRGGVSPLHF
TRBV12-3/TRBV12-4,TRBJ1-3,CASSTGFSGNTIYF
TRBV20-1,TRBJ2-1,CSARGTSGEYNEQFF
TRBV20-1,TRBJ2-1,CSVPGLGEQFF
TRBV7-2,TRBJ2-6,CASSLGSWGTGANVLTF
TRBV7-3,TRBJ1-1,CASSSYRDSEAFF
TRBV7-9,TRBJ1-1,CASSEGTGAFF
TRBV7-2,TRBJ2-7,CASSRTSGRGEQYF
TRBV6-5,TRBJ1-4,CASSYSTQGMRSEKLFF
TRBV18,TRBJ2-2,CASFVNTGELFF